This TCR beta chain was documented in a study of T cells after somatic rescue of genetic block. The CDR3 contains 15 residues. Germline values: CDR1 SGHNT, CDR2 YYREEE (reference sequence). Between the trimmed V and J ends, which lost 0 bases and 4 bases, there was a span of 13 bases. The repertoire was sequenced with immunoSEQ multiplex PCR; TCRdb's copy has only in-frame clones and lacks some. The sample holds some 90,000 clones, 80% to 90% seen once. The chain is built from TRBV5-4 and TRBJ1-1; D is possibly TRBD1 (5 bases). This receptor was identified in a woman under 30. The specimen was peripheral blood mononuclear cells (PBMCs). This CDR3 is CASSLEVGGGTEAFF. The CDR3 nucleotides are TGTGCCAGCAGCTTGGAGGTGGGGGGAGGCACTGAAGCTTTCTTT.